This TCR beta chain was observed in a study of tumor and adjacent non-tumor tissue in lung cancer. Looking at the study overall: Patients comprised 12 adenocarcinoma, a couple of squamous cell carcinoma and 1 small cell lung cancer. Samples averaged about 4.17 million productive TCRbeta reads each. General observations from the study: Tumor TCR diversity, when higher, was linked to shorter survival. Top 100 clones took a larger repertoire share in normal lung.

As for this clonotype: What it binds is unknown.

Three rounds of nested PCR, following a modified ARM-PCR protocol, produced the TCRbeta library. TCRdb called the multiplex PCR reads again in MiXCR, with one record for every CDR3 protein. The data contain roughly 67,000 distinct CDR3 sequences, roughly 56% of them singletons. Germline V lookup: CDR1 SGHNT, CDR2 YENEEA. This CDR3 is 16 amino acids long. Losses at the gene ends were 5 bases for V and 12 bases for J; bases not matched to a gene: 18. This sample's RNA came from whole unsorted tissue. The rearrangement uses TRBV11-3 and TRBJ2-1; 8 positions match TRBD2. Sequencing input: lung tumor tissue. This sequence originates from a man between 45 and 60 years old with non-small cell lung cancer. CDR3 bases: TGTGCCAGCAGCGCCAGCGGGACTAACGGGAGGGATGGGCAGTTCTTC. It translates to CASSASGTNGRDGQFF.